What follows are 25 T cell receptor beta chains derived from one specimen sequenced in a study of blood T cell repertoires in COVID-19. Data came from immunoSEQ multiplex PCR; TCRdb stores just in-frame clones and leaves some out. The top ten clones hold roughly 12% of a sample with some 180,000 clones, roughly four fifths of them seen once. Sequenced: peripheral blood. These receptors were collected from an elderly woman with COVID-19, enrolled during active disease.

The gene calls are TRBV3-1 (or the pseudogene TRBV3-2) and TRBJ2-5; no clear D. Per germline, CDR1 LGHDT and CDR2 YNNKEL (reference sequence). V shed 1 base and J shed 3 bases, with 9 bases lying between them. This CDR3 contains 14 residues. The CDR3 nucleotides are TGTGCCAGCAGCCAAGGAGGAGTGGAAGAGACCCAGTACTTC. Protein: CASSQGGVEETQYF.

The V gene is TRBV9, the J gene TRBJ1-1; D gene ambiguous. The CDR3 is made up of 16 amino acids. The germline V gene encodes CDR1 SGDLS and CDR2 YYNGEE. V dropped 4 bases and J dropped 8 bases, with 24 bases sitting between them. CDR3 bases: TGTGCCAGCAGCCCACTAACCCCCCTTTTTCCGAGGGAAGCTTTCTTT. Protein: CASSPLTPLFPREAFF. Full variable domain (outside the CDR3, taken from reference TRBV9 and TRBJ1-1): DSGVTQTPKHLITATGQRVTLRCSPRSGDLSVYWYQQSLDQGLQFLIQYYNGEERAKGNILERFSAQQFPDLHSELNLSSLELGDSALYFCASSPLTPLFPREAFFGQGTRLTVV.

The chain carries TRBV21-1 and TRBJ1-5; the table's D call, TRBD1, has no DNA check behind it. TRBV21-1 is tagged as a pseudogene. The CDR3 covers 15 residues. In DNA, the CDR3 is TGTGCCAGCAGCAGGGGACAGCCCTCCGGCCAGCCCCAGCATTTT. Amino acid sequence: CASSRGQPSGQPQHF.

This clone has just one count. This chain uses TRBV6-5 with TRBJ1-2; D gene ambiguous. The CDR3 is made up of 15 amino acids. Germline CDR1 and CDR2: MNHEY and SVGAGI. Trimming cost V 0 bases and J 0 bases, with 8 bases left between them. The CDR3 coding sequence is TGTGCCAGCAGTTACTCGAACGGTCCTAACTATGGCTACACCTTC. It is translated as CASSYSNGPNYGYTF.

This clone was recorded only once. This chain uses TRBV28 with TRBJ2-2; no firm D call. V shed 2 bases and J shed 5 bases, with 18 bases lying between them. The CDR3 has 17 amino acids. Germline CDR1 and CDR2: MDHEN and SYDVKM. CDR3 amino acids: CASSLAGNQLGTGELFF. CDR3 DNA sequence: TGTGCCAGCAGTTTAGCAGGCAACCAACTCGGAACCGGGGAGCTGTTTTTT.

The genes are TRBV27 and TRBJ1-5, with 7 nucleotides matching TRBD1. There are 14 residues in the CDR3. Germline CDR1 is MNHEY and CDR2 is SMNVEV (reference sequence). Trimming cost V 5 bases and J 9 bases; bases outside gene matches: 10. The CDR3 DNA reads TGTGCCAGCAGTCTCAGACAGGGCACGGGGCCCCAGCATTTT. Amino acid sequence: CASSLRQGTGPQHF.

This sequence joins TRBV7-9 and TRBJ1-2; 7 positions match TRBD1. CDR3 length: 15 residues. V lost 5 bases and J lost 6; bases outside the gene matches: 12. CDR1 is SEHNR and CDR2 is FQNEAQ in the germline V gene (reference sequence). CDR3 sequence reads: CASSRMQGERNGYTF. The CDR3 DNA is TGTGCCAGCAGCCGGATGCAGGGGGAAAGGAATGGCTACACCTTC.

The V gene is TRBV29-1, the J gene TRBJ2-5, with a possible D match to TRBD2 (6 bases). Germline V gene lookup returns CDR1 SQVTM and CDR2 ANQGSEA. The V and J ends lost 6 bases and 5 bases respectively, with 16 bases between them. The length of the CDR3 is 13 residues. The CDR3 region is CSVLRDSSETQYF. In DNA, the CDR3 is TGCAGCGTACTCCGGGACTCTTCGGAGACCCAGTACTTC.

In regard to this clone: Other DNA sequences in this specimen translate into the identical CDR3. This rearrangement joins TRBV5-1 to TRBJ2-2, with TRBD1 matching 9 bases. This CDR3 contains 14 residues. Germline V gene sequence: CDR1 SGHRS, CDR2 YFSETQ. Trimming removed 5 bases from V and 5 bases from J; junction bases left unmatched: 4. The CDR3 region has the DNA TGCGCCAGCAGTTGGACAGGGGAGACCGGGGAGCTGTTTTTT. This sequence encodes CASSWTGETGELFF.

The rearrangement links TRBV7-9 to TRBJ1-2; 7 bases align to TRBD1. V lost 5 bases to trimming and J lost 7 bases; unmatched junction nucleotides: 10. The CDR3 runs 14 residues. Germline V gene data show CDR1 as SEHNR and CDR2 as FQNEAQ (reference sequence). The CDR3 DNA is TGTGCCAGCAGCCTCCGGGACAGCCCTTCTGGCTACACCTTC. Translating it yields CASSLRDSPSGYTF.

V and J are TRBV19 and TRBJ1-2; 7 nucleotides match TRBD1. The CDR3 consists of 17 residues. The trim removed 3 bases at V and 4 bases at J, leaving 14 bases unmatched. CDR1 is LNHDA, CDR2 SQIVND, per germline (reference sequence). The CDR3 reads CASSIPSTGSPGYGYTF. DNA of the CDR3: TGTGCCAGTAGTATCCCATCGACAGGGAGTCCAGGCTATGGCTACACCTTC.

In its sample, this clone was seen once. The chain joins TRBV19 to TRBJ1-3; D not resolved. V lost 3 bases to trimming and J lost 5 bases, with 11 bases between them. CDR1 LNHDA and CDR2 SQIVND come from the germline V gene (reference sequence). The CDR3 consists of 14 residues. The DNA of the CDR3 is TGTGCCAGTAGTATTTTAGCAGCACGAAACACCATATATTTT. Amino acids: CASSILAARNTIYF.

This sequence joins TRBV12-3 or TRBV12-4 and TRBJ1-1; 7 bases match TRBD1. J lost 4 bases, V lost 5 bases, and 4 bases had no gene match. The CDR3 loop spans 13 amino acids. CDR3 in amino acids: CASSRQGPTEAFF. CDR3 coding DNA: TGTGCCAGCAGTCGACAGGGTCCCACTGAAGCTTTCTTT.

The chain couples TRBV6-5 to TRBJ1-4, with a weak D call TRBD1 (6 bases). CDR1 is MNHEY, CDR2 SVGAGI, per germline. V was trimmed by 6 bases and J by 2 bases, leaving 13 bases between them. The CDR3 is 15 residues long. CDR3 in DNA: TGTGCCAGCAGGGGGGACGACAGGACTAATGAAAAACTGTTTTTT. Amino acids: CASRGDDRTNEKLFF.

In DNA, the CDR3 is TGTGCCTGGACCCAACCGACTAGCGGGGGATGGGGTACGCAGTATTTT. Its translation: CAWTQPTSGGWGTQYF. This chain joins TRBV30 and TRBJ2-3, with 12 bases lining up with TRBD2. The CDR3 is 16 amino acids. CDR1 and CDR2 from the germline V gene are GTSNPN and SVGIG (reference sequence). With 4 bases clipped from V and 8 bases from J, the junction kept 13 bases outside the gene matches.

The chain combines TRBV7-7 with TRBJ1-5; the D gene is possibly TRBD1 (5 bases). The CDR3 spans 17 residues. V gave up 0 bases and J gave up 3 bases, with 15 bases separating them. CDR1 SSHAT and CDR2 FNYEAQ come from the germline V gene (reference sequence). CDR3 sequence reads: CASSLAEQGRANQPQHF. In DNA form, the CDR3 reads TGTGCCAGCAGCTTAGCGGAGCAGGGAAGAGCCAATCAGCCCCAGCATTTT. The full variable domain, rest sourced from reference TRBV7-7 and TRBJ1-5, is GAGVSQSPRYKVTKRGQDVTLRCDPISSHATLYWYQQALGQGPEFLTYFNYEAQPDKSGLPSDRFSAERPEGSISTLTIQRTEQRDSAMYRCASSLAEQGRANQPQHFGDGTRLSIL.

V gene TRBV5-1 combines with J gene TRBJ2-1; 9 bases are a match to TRBD2. The CDR3 has 15 amino acids. V lost 4 bases, J lost 9 bases, and 11 bases stayed unmatched. Germline CDR1 is SGHRS and CDR2 is YFSETQ. The CDR3 DNA is TGCGCCAGCAGCGATCCTAGCGGGACACAGGGTGAGCAGTTCTTC. It specifies CASSDPSGTQGEQFF.

The V and J genes are TRBV27 and TRBJ1-5, with 9 bases fitting TRBD1. Trimming removed 6 bases from V and 4 bases from J; junction bases left unmatched: 10. Germline CDR1 MNHEY, CDR2 SMNVEV (reference sequence). The CDR3 spans 16 residues. The DNA for the CDR3 is TGTGCCAGCAGATCTCAGACAGGGGGTGGGAATCAGCCCCAGCATTTT. Encoded protein: CASRSQTGGGNQPQHF.

The V gene is TRBV28, the J gene TRBJ1-2; 8 bases are a match to TRBD1. The CDR3 loop spans 13 amino acids. The germline CDR1 and CDR2 sequences are MDHEN and SYDVKM. Trimming removed 6 bases from V and 7 bases from J; junction bases left unmatched: 7. The DNA for the CDR3 is TGTGCCAGCAGGACGGACAGGGTAACTGGCTACACCTTC. It is translated as CASRTDRVTGYTF.

This chain joins TRBV5-4 and TRBJ2-5, with 11 bases identical to TRBD2. CDR3 length equals 14 residues. Germline loops: CDR1 SGHNT, CDR2 YYREEE (reference sequence). J lost 4 bases, V lost 4 bases, and 3 bases had no gene match. The CDR3 DNA reads as TGTGCCAGCAGCAGCGGACTAGCGGGAGAGACCCAGTACTTC. It yields the protein CASSSGLAGETQYF.

This sequence joins TRBV6-5 and TRBJ1-2; weak D call: TRBD1 (5 bases). This CDR3 contains 14 residues. The V end was cut by 4 bases, the J end by 5 bases, with 14 bases between. Germline CDR1 is MNHEY and CDR2 is SVGAGI. The DNA for the CDR3 is TGTGCCAGCAGTTCCTCACTTACAGGATATGGCTACACCTTC. Encoded protein: CASSSSLTGYGYTF.

The chain combines TRBV19 with TRBJ2-6, with D perhaps matching TRBD1 (6 bases). V was trimmed by 6 bases and J by 3 bases, leaving 12 bases between them. Germline V CDR1 and CDR2: LNHDA, SQIVND (reference sequence). The CDR3 covers 15 residues. In nucleotides, the CDR3 is TGTGCCAGTAGCCAAACAGGGTTTGGGGCCAACGTCCTGACTTTC. Protein: CASSQTGFGANVLTF.

J is TRBJ2-7 and V is TRBV9; 8 bases map to TRBD1. V lost 5 bases, J lost 5 bases, and 24 bases stayed unmatched. Germline V lookup: CDR1 SGDLS, CDR2 YYNGEE. The CDR3 extends over 19 amino acids. Here the CDR3 reads CASSSSRDRPIYYYDEQYF. For the CDR3, the DNA is TGTGCCAGCAGTTCGAGTAGGGACAGGCCCATCTACTACTACGACGAGCAGTACTTC. The variable domain in full, completed from reference TRBV9 and TRBJ2-7, reads DSGVTQTPKHLITATGQRVTLRCSPRSGDLSVYWYQQSLDQGLQFLIQYYNGEERAKGNILERFSAQQFPDLHSELNLSSLELGDSALYFCASSSSRDRPIYYYDEQYFGPGTRLTVT.

V gene TRBV3-1 (or the pseudogene TRBV3-2) combines with J gene TRBJ1-3, with D maybe TRBD1 (6 bases). Per the germline V gene, CDR1 is LGHDT and CDR2 is YNNKEL (reference sequence). Deletions cut 0 bases from V and 5 bases from J, with 14 bases between. The CDR3 loop spans 16 amino acids. In DNA, the CDR3 is TGTGCCAGCAGCCAAGATACAGTCCAGGGGAGAAACACCATATATTTT. It yields the protein CASSQDTVQGRNTIYF.

The J gene is TRBJ1-2, the V gene TRBV19; 9 positions match TRBD1. CDR1 and CDR2 (germline): LNHDA, SQIVND (reference sequence). V lost 6 bases, J lost 8 bases, and 13 bases stayed unmatched. CDR3 length: 15 residues. CDR3 coding DNA: TGTGCCAGTAGCAGACAGGGGGAAGCCTTTCAAGGCTACACCTTC. As protein: CASSRQGEAFQGYTF. The full variable domain, completed using reference TRBV19 and TRBJ1-2, is DGGITQSPKYLFRKEGQNVTLSCEQNLNHDAMYWYRQDPGQGLRLIYYSQIVNDFQKGDIAEGYSVSREKKESFPLTVTSAQKNPTAFYLCASSRQGEAFQGYTFGSGTRLTVV.